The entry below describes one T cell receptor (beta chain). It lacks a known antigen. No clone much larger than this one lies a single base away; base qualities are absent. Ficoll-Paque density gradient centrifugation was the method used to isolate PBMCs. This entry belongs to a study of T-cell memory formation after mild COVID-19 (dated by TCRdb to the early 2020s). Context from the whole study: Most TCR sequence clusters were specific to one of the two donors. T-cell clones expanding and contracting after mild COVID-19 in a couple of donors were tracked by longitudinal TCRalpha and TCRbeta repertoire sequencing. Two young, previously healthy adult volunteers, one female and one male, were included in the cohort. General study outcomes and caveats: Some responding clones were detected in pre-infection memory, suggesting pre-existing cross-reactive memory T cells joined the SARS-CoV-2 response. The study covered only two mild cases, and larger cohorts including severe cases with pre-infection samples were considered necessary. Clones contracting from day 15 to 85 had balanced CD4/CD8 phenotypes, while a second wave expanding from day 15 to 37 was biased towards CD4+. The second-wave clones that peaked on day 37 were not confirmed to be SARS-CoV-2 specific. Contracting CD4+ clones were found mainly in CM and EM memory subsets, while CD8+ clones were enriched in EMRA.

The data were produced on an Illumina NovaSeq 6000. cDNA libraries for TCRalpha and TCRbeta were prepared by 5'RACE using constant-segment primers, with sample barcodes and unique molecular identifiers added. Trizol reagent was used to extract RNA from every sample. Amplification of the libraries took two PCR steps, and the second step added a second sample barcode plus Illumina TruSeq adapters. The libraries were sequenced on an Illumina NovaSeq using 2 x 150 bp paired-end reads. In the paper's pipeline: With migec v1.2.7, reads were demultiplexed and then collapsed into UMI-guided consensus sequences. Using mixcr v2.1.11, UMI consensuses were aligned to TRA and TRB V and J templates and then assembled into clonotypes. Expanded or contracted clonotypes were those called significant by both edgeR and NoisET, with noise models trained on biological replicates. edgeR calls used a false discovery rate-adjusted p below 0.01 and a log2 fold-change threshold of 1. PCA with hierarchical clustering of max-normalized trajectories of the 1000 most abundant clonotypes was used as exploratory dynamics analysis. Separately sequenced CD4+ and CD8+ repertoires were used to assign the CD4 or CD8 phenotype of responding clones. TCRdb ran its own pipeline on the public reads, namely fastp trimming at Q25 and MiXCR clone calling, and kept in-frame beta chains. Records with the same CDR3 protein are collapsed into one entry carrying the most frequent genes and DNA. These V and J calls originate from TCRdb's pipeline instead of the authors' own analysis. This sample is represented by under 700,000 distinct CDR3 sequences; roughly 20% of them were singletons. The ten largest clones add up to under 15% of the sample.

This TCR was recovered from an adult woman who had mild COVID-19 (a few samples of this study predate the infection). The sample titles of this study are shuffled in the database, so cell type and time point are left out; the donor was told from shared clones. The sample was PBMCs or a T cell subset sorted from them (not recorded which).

The encoded CDR3 is CASSLVGMGSAGELFF. The sequenced DNA is TGTGCCAGCAGCTTAGTCGGGATGGGGAGCGCCGGGGAGCTGTTTTTT. The chain uses TRBV7-2 and TRBJ2-2; the D region possibly corresponds to TRBD2 (5 bases align). Cut back by 1 base and 6 bases, the V and J ends lie 15 bases apart. From cysteine to phenylalanine, the CDR3 is 16 amino acids long. CDR3 DNA only is kept here, 48 bases in frame from base 1. CDR1 and CDR2 were assigned from the germline V gene as SGHTA and FQGNSA. With all but the CDR3 taken from the reference TRBV7-2 and TRBJ2-2 genes, the full variable domain is: GAGVSQSPSNKVTEKGKDVELRCDPISGHTALYWYRQSLGQGLEFLIYFQGNSAPDKSGLPSDRFSAERTGGSVSTLTIQRTQQEDSAVYLCASSLVGMGSAGELFFGEGSRLTVL.